This T cell receptor (beta chain) originates from a study of molecular identifiers for immune sequencing clone quantification. In the sort, naive CD8 T cells were defined as CD8+CD4-CCR7+CD45RA+. There are many counts of this clonotype. A single record per CDR3 protein comes from TCRdb applying MiXCR to the PCR reads. The table shows more than 95,000 distinct CDR3 sequences, with 20% to 30% occurring only once. The specimen sequenced was naive CD8+ T cells from blood, with Jurkat cell RNA spiked in. Subset reported: FACS-sorted CD8+CD4-CCR7+CD45RA+ naive T cells. This TCR derives from a human donor in good health. Some libraries in this study had Jurkat cell RNA spiked in.

CDR3 DNA: TGTGCCAGCAGCGGCCGGCTAGCGGGAACAGATACGCAGTATTTT. As protein: CASSGRLAGTDTQYF. This chain uses TRBV12-3 or TRBV12-4 with TRBJ2-3; 9 bases are a match to TRBD2. Trimming removed 6 bases from V and 3 bases from J; junction bases left unmatched: 7. The CDR3 runs to 15 residues.